The 4 T cell receptor beta chains reported below all come from one sample, sequenced in a study of blood T cell repertoires in COVID-19. Clones were sequenced by immunoSEQ multiplex PCR, and TCRdb holds only the in-frame ones, with some missing. The data hold 150,000 to 200,000 clones, with 85% observed a single time. The sequencing input was peripheral blood. These receptors came from a woman older than 75 with COVID-19, enrolled during active disease.

This clone was picked up a small number of times. The chain recombines TRBV2 with TRBJ1-4; possibly TRBD1 for D (5 bases). There are 15 residues in the CDR3. V lost 0 bases to trimming and J lost 8 bases, with 13 bases between them. Germline V gene sequence: CDR1 SNHLY, CDR2 FYNNEI. The CDR3 coding sequence is TGTGCCAGCAGTGAAGCTCAGGGTCTAGGGGAAAAACTGTTTTTT. Protein product: CASSEAQGLGEKLFF.

The chain recombines TRBV5-1 with TRBJ1-6; a weak D match, TRBD1 (6 bases). The CDR3 sequence is 17 residues long. V lost 0 bases and J lost 0, with 10 bases in between. Germline loops: CDR1 SGHRS, CDR2 YFSETQ. The CDR3 sequence is CASSLEGGVSYNSPLHF. DNA for the CDR3: TGCGCCAGCAGCTTGGAAGGGGGAGTCTCCTATAATTCACCCCTCCACTTT.

The chain combines TRBV6-1 with TRBJ2-5; possible D gene TRBD2, 5 bases. V shed 6 bases and J shed 7 bases, with 18 bases lying between them. Germline-derived CDR1 and CDR2 are MNHNS and SASEGT. The CDR3 consists of 14 residues. For the CDR3, the DNA is TGTGCCAGCAGCCCCTGGGAGAACCGCGGGACCCAGTACTTC. Amino acids: CASSPWENRGTQYF.

This clone was seen only a few times. The rearrangement links TRBV27 to TRBJ1-6, with 8 bases lining up with TRBD1. This CDR3 has 16 amino acids. Germline assignment: CDR1 MNHEY and CDR2 SMNVEV (reference sequence). J was trimmed by 10 bases and V by 5 bases; bases with no gene match: 13. CDR3 nucleotides: TGTGCCAGCAGTCCCGACCGCGGACAGGGAGGATCACCCCTCCACTTT. It yields the protein CASSPDRGQGGSPLHF.